The entry below gives a single T cell receptor beta chain sequence along with its context. The cohort comprised adults aged 18 to 89 years residing in about two dozen US areas. Resolution of symptoms, clearance, or two negative PCRs was present in recovered Cohort 3 donors. CDR1 is MDHEN, CDR2 SYDVKM, per germline. J was trimmed by 2 bases and V by 8 bases; bases with no gene match: 6. CDR3 length equals 14 residues. These data are taken from a study of blood T cell repertoires in COVID-19. At the level of the study: PBMCs, B-cell-depleted T cells, or T cells provided the cDNA or gDNA that made up the material.

Sequencing was performed with immunoSEQ multiplex PCR; in TCRdb, only in-frame clones are kept and a portion is missing. Here the sample spans roughly 190,000 clones, around nine tenths being singletons. The chain couples TRBV28 to TRBJ2-7, with 10 bases identical to TRBD1. This receptor was taken from a young woman who had recovered from COVID-19. The sample was PBMCs or T cells enriched from blood (not recorded which). The CDR3 DNA is TGTGCCAGCTCTCGGGACAGGGGTACCTACGAGCAGTACTTC. It specifies CASSRDRGTYEQYF.